This T cell receptor beta chain was recovered during a study of shared clonotypes between healthy human individuals. Overall study context: The donor group consisted of a couple of women and three men, aged 18 to 49. Used for every donor were three CD4 naive, three CD4 memory, two CD8 naive and one CD8 memory plate.

Study-level results: Shared across a handful of donors were 4% to 5% of the naive CD4 clonotypes. It was the non-shared clonotypes that had lower generation probabilities than clonotypes shared by all four donors.

The method was immunoSEQ multiplex PCR; TCRdb's version includes in-frame clones alone and lacks a portion of them. The sample holds hundreds of thousands of clones, 74% seen once. This CDR3 is built from 14 residues. Germline V gives CDR1 KGHSH, CDR2 LQKENI. V dropped 2 bases and J dropped 3 bases, with 10 bases sitting between them. Details on this clone: The antigen is not known.

Sequencing was done on a sample of memory CD4+ T cells sorted from blood. Noted subset: CD45RA-negative fraction. This clonotype originated in a woman under 40 in good health. The rearrangement joins TRBV18 to TRBJ2-5; no clear D gene. The CDR3 DNA is TGTGCCAGCTCACCAAGACTGGCGGAAGAGACCCAGTACTTC. The encoded protein is CASSPRLAEETQYF.